This T cell receptor beta chain derives from a study of post-analysis software for immune sequencing data. Study as a whole: Relapsing-remitting, secondary progressive and progressive-relapsing multiple sclerosis were all included among the disease courses. Study-level results: A handful of TRBV segments (TRBV5-6, TRBV5-1 and TRBV20-1 among them) occurred more frequently in patients than in controls. Those with multiple sclerosis, the patient group, showed significantly lower normalized Chao1 diversity than controls.

This clonotype has just a few counts. Its target is not known. Researchers reported that TCR beta cDNA libraries carried unique molecular identifiers. Approximately 500,000 cDNA molecules were recovered from an input of about 0.95 to 11 million T cells. From the PCR reads, TCRdb called clonotypes with MiXCR, one entry per CDR3 protein. This table holds about 540,000 distinct CDR3 sequences, roughly 34% found once. J gave up 0 bases and V 0 bases, and 6 bases lay outside the gene matches. This CDR3 has 16 residues. Germline V gene data show CDR1 as DFQATT and CDR2 as SNEGSKA (reference sequence). Sequences were obtained from blood. The genes are TRBV20-1 and TRBJ2-7, with TRBD2 identical over 9 bases. This clonotype originated in a girl aged 2 to 17 with multiple sclerosis. This CDR3 reads CSAREVQRGDSYEQYF. CDR3 DNA sequence: TGCAGTGCTAGAGAAGTACAGCGGGGGGACTCCTACGAGCAGTACTTC.